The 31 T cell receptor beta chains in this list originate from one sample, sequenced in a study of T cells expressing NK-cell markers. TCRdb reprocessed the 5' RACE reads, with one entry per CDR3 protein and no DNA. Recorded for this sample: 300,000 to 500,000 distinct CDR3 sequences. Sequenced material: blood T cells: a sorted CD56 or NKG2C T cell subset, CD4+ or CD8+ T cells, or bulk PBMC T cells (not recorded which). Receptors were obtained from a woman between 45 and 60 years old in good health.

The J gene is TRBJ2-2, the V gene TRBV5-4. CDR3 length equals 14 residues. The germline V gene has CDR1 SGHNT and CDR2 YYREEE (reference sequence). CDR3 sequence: CASSSGVDTGELFF. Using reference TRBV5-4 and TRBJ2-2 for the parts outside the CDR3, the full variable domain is ETGVTQSPTHLIKTRGQQVTLRCSSQSGHNTVSWYQQALGQGPQFIFQYYREEENGRGNFPPRFSGLQFPNYSSELNVNALELDDSALYLCASSSGVDTGELFFGEGSRLTVL.

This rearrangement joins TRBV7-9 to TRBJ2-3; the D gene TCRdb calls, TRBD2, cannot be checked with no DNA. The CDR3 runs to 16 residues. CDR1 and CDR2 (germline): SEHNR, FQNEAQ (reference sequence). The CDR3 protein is CASSPQGLAVTDTQYF.

The CDR3 loop is CSAAPGPDEQFF. The chain combines TRBV29-1 with TRBJ2-1; TCRdb picks TRBD1, but there is no DNA to check that call. The CDR3 runs 12 residues. Per the germline V gene, CDR1 is SQVTM and CDR2 is ANQGSEA.

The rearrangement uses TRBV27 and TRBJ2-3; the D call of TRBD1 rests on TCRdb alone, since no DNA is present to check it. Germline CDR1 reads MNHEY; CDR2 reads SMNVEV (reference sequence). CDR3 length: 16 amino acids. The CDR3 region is CASSFVAGTITDTQYF.

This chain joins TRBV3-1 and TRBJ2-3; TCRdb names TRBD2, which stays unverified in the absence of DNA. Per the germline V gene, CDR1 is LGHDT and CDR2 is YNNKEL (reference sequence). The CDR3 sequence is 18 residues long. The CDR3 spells CASSQEGEVLIKTDTQYF.

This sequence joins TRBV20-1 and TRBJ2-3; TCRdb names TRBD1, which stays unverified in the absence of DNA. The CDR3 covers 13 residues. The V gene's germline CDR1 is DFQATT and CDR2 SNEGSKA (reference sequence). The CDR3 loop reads CSPGQGRGDTQYF.

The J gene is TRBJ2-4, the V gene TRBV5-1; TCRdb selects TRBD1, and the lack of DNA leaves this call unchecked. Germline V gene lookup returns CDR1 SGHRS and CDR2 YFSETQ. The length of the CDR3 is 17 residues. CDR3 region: CASSLTRDPVAKNIQYF.

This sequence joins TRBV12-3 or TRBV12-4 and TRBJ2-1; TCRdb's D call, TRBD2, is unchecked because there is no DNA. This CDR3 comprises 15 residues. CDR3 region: CASSLGSGDYNEQFF.

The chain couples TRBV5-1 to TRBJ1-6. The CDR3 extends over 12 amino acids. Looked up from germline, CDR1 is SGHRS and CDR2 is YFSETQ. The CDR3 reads CASQLDTSPLHF.

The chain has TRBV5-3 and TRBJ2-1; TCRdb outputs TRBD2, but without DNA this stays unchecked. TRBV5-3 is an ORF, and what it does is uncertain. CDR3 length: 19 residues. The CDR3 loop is CARSSTSRGALAEANEQFF.

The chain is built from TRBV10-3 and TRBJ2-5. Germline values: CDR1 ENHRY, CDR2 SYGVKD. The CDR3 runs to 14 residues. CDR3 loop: CAISDSRGRETQYF.

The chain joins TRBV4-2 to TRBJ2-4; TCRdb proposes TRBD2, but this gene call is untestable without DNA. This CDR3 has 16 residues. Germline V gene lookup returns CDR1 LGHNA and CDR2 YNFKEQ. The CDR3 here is CASSLVGRTSGGIQYF.

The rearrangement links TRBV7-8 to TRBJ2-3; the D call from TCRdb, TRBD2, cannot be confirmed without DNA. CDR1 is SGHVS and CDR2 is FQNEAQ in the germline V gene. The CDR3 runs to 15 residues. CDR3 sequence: CASSLAPRPPDTQYF.

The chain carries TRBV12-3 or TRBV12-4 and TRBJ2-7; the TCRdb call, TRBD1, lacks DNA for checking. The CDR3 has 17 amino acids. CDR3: CASSWQLPGQGDDEQYF.

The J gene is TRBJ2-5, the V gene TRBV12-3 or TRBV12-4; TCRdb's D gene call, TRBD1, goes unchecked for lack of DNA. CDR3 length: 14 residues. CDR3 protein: CASSFTDGGETQYF.

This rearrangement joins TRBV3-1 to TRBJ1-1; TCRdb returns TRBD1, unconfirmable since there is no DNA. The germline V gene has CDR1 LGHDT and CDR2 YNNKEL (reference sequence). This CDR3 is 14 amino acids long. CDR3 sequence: CASSHSRPRTEAFF.

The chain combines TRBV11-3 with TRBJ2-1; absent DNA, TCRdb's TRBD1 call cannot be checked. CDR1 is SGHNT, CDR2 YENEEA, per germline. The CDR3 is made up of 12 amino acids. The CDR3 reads CASSYRGFEQFF.

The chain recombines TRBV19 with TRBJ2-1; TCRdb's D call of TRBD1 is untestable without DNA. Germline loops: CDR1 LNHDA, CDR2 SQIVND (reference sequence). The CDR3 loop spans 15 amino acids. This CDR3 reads CASSIAGQGAYEQFF. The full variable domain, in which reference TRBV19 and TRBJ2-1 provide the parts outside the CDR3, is DGGITQSPKYLFRKEGQNVTLSCEQNLNHDAMYWYRQDPGQGLRLIYYSQIVNDFQKGDIAEGYSVSREKKESFPLTVTSAQKNPTAFYLCASSIAGQGAYEQFFGPGTRLTVL.

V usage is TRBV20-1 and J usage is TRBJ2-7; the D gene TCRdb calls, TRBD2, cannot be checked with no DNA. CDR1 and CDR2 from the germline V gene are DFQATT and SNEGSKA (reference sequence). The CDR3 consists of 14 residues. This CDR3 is CSAGDSGRDHEQYF.

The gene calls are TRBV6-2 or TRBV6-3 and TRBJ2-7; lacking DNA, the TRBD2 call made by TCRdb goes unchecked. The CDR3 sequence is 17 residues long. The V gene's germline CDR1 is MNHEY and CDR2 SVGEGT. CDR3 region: CASSYSVGVVMSYEQYF.

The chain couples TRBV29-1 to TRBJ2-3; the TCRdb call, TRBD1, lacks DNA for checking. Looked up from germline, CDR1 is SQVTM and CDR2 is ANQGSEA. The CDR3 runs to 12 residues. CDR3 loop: CSVEETGYTQYF.

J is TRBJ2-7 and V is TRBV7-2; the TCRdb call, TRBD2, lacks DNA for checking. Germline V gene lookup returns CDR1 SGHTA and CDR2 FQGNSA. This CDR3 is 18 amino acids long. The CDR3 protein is CASSLVAPSLAVPYEQYF.

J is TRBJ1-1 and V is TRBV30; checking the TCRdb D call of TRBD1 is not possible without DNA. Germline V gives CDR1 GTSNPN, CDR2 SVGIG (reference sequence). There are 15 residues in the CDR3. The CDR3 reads CAWSGQGAIGTEAFF. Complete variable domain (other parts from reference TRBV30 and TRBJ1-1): SQTIHQWPATLVQPVGSPLSLECTVEGTSNPNLYWYRQAAGRGLQLLFYSVGIGQISSEVPQNLSASRPQDRQFILSSKKLLLSDSGFYLCAWSGQGAIGTEAFFGQGTRLTVV.

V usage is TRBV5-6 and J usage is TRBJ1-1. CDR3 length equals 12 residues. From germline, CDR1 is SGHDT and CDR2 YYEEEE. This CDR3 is CASSWGGTEAFF.

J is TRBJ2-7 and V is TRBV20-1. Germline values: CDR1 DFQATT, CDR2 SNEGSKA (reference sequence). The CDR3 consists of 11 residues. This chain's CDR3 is CSASTGVEQYF.

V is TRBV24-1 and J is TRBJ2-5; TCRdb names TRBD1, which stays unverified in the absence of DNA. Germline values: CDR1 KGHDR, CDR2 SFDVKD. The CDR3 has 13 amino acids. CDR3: CATTGSSSETQYF.

CDR3 amino acids: CASSKGAGQGAHGQFF. The chain links TRBV7-9 to TRBJ2-1; without DNA, the TCRdb call of TRBD1 cannot be checked. The CDR3 is 16 residues long. Looked up from germline, CDR1 is SEHNR and CDR2 is FQNEAQ (reference sequence).

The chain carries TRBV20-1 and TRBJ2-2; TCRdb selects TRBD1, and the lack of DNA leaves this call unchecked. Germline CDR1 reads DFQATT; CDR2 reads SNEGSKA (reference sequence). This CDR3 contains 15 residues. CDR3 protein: CSARDLTGSTGELFF.

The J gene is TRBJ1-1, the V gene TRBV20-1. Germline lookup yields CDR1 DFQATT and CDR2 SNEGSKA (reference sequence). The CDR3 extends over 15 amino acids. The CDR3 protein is CSARDSWTVNTEAFF.

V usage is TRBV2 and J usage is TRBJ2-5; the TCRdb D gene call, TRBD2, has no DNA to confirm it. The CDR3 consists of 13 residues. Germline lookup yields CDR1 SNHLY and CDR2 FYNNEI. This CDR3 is CASTGRLVETQYF. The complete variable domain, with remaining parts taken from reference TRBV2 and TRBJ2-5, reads EPEVTQTPSHQVTQMGQEVILRCVPISNHLYFYWYRQILGQKVEFLVSFYNNEISEKSEIFDDQFSVERPDGSNFTLKIRSTKLEDSAMYFCASTGRLVETQYFGPGTRLLVL.

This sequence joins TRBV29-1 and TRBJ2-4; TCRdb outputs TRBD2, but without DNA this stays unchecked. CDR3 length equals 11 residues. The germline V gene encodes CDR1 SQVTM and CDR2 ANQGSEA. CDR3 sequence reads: CSVEEGEAQYF.